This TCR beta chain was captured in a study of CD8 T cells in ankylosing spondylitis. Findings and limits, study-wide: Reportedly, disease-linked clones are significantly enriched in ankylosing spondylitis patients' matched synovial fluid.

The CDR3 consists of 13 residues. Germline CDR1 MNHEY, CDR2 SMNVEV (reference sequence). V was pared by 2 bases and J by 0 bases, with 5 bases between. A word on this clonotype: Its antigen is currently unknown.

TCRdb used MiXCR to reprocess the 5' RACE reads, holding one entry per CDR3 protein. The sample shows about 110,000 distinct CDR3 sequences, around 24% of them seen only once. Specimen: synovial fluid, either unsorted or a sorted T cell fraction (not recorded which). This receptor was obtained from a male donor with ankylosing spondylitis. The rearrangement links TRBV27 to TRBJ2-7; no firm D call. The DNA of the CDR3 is TGTGCCAGCAGTTTACGGATCTCCTACGAGCAGTACTTC. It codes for CASSLRISYEQYF.